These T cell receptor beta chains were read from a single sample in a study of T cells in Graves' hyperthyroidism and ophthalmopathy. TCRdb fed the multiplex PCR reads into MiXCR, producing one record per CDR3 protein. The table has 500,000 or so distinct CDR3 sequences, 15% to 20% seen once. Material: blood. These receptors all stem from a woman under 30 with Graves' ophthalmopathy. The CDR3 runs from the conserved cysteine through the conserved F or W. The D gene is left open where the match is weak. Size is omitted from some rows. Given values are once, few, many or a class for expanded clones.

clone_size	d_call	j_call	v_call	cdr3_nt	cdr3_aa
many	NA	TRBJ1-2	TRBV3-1	TGTGCCAGCAGCCAAGTAGCAGGGAACTATGGCTACACCTTC	CASSQVAGNYGYTF
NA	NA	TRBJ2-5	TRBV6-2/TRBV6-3	TGTGCCAGCAGTTACTCGTGGCGGGCAGAGACCCAGTACTTC	CASSYSWRAETQYF
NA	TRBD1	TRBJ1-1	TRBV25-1	TGTGCCAGCAGTGAGAGGGGGCGAGCTGAAGCTTTCTTT	CASSERGRAEAFF
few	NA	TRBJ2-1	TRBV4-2	TGTGCCAGCAGCCAGGGAGCAGGTATCTCCTACAATGAGCAGTTCTTC	CASSQGAGISYNEQFF
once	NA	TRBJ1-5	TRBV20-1	TGCAGTGCCTGGGGGGACGCCAATCAGCCCCAGCATTTT	CSAWGDANQPQHF
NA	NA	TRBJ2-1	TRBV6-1	TGTGCCAGCAGTGAGCCAGGGCGGAATGAGCAGTTCTTC	CASSEPGRNEQFF
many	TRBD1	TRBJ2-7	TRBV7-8	TGTGCCAGCAGCTTACCGGGACAGGGGTCATACGAGCAGTACTTC	CASSLPGQGSYEQYF
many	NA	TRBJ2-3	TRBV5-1	TGCGCCAGCAGCTTGTACGCCACAGATACGCAGTATTTT	CASSLYATDTQYF
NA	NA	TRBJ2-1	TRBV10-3	TGTGCCACCAGTGGAACCAAGAATGAGCAGTTCTTC	CATSGTKNEQFF
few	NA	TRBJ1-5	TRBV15	TGTGCCACCAGCAGAGAAAATAGCAATCAGCCCCAGCATTTT	CATSRENSNQPQHF
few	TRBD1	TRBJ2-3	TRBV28	TGTGCCAGCAGTTCTGGACAGGTGCCATATACGCAGTATTTT	CASSSGQVPYTQYF
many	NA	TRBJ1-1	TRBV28	TGTGCCAGCAGTTTAGGGGGGGCTGGGAAAACTGAAGCTTTCTTT	CASSLGGAGKTEAFF
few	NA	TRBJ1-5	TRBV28	TGTGCCAGCAGTTTCACGGGCGGCACATATAGCAATCAGCCCCAGCATTTT	CASSFTGGTYSNQPQHF
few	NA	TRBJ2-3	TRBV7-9	TGTGCCAGCAGCTTCCAACCAAGCACAGATACGCAGTATTTT	CASSFQPSTDTQYF
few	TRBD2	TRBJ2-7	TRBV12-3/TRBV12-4	TGTGCCAGCAGTCCGGCGGGGGGGGGGGGGTCCTACGAGCAGTACTTC	CASSPAGGGGSYEQYF
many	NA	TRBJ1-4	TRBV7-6	TGTGCCAGCAGCTTACTTCCGGGGGAAAAACTGTTTTTT	CASSLLPGEKLFF
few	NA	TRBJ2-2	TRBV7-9	TGTGCCAGCAGCCAATGGCGTCAGGGGCGGACCGGGGAGCTGTTTTTT	CASSQWRQGRTGELFF
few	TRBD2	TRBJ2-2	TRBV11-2	TGTGCCAGCAGCTTTAGCGGGTCGGGCGGGGAGCTGTTTTTT	CASSFSGSGGELFF
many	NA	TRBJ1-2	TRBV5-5	TGTGCCAGCAGCTTCTCCGGGGGCTACACCTTC	CASSFSGGYTF
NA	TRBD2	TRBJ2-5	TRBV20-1	TGCAGTGCTACCACCCGGGGGGTTCAAGAGACCCAGTACTTC	CSATTRGVQETQYF
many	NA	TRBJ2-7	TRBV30	TGTGCCTGGAGTGGGTTTTGGGCAGGGGCCTCCGAGCAGTACTTC	CAWSGFWAGASEQYF
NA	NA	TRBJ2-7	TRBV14	TGTGCCAGCAGCCATATAAAGGGGTCAGACGAGCAGTACTTC	CASSHIKGSDEQYF
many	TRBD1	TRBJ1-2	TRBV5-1	TGCGCCAGCAGCGGCGGGACAGGCTATGGCTACACCTTC	CASSGGTGYGYTF
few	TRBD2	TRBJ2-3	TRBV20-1	TGCAGTGCTAGTCTCCCAGCGGGGGGGGAAACGCAGTATTTT	CSASLPAGGETQYF
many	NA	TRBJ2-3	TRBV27	TGTGCCAGCAGTTTAGTGGAGCGCACAGATACGCAGTATTTT	CASSLVERTDTQYF
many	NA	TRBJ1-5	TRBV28	TGTGCCAGCAGCTCACAGGGAGCGAGCAATCAGCCCCAGCATTTT	CASSSQGASNQPQHF
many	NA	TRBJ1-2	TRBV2	TGTGCCAGCAGTGAAGCAGTGAATTCAAACTATGGCTACACCTTC	CASSEAVNSNYGYTF
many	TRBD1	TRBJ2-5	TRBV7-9	TGTGCCAGCAGCTCAACAGGGGGCCAAGAGACCCAGTACTTC	CASSSTGGQETQYF
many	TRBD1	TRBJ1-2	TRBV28	TGTGCCAGCAGTTTATGGGCCACAGGGACAGCTAACTATGGCTACACCTTC	CASSLWATGTANYGYTF
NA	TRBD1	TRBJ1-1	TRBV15	TGTGCCACCAGCAGAGTGGAGGGGGCGAACACTGAAGCTTTCTTT	CATSRVEGANTEAFF
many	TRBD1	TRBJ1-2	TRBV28	TGTGCCAGCAGTTTTGTCGTCGAGACAGGGGACTATGGCTACACCTTC	CASSFVVETGDYGYTF
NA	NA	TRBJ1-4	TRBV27	TGTGCCAGCAGTTTATCCCACGGGGCGGAACTGTTTTTT	CASSLSHGAELFF
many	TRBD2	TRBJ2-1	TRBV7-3	TGTGCCAGCAGCTCGGGGGCGGGAGGATTAACCTACAATGAGCAGTTCTTC	CASSSGAGGLTYNEQFF
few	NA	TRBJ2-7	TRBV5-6	TGTGCCAGCAGCTTGGGGGCCAAATCCTACGAGCAGTACTTC	CASSLGAKSYEQYF
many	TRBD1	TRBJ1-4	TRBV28	TGTGCCAGCACCATTAGGTTGACAGGGTCGGCTAATGAAAAACTGTTTTTT	CASTIRLTGSANEKLFF
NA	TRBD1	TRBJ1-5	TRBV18	TGTGCCAGCTCACAAATACAGGGGGATCAGCCCCAGCATTTT	CASSQIQGDQPQHF
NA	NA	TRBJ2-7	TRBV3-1	TGTGCCAGCAGCCAAGAAAGAGACAGCACCTACGAGCAGTACTTC	CASSQERDSTYEQYF
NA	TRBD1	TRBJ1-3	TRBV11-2	TGTGCCAGCAGCTTGGGGGACAGGAGGCCCGGAAACACCATATATTTT	CASSLGDRRPGNTIYF
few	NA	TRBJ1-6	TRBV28	TGTGCCAGCAGCTTGACCTTCGATAATTCACCCCTCCACTTT	CASSLTFDNSPLHF
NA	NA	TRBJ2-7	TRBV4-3	TGCGCCAGCAGTCAAACCGAGAGATCGGGTTCTTCCGAGCAGTACTTC	CASSQTERSGSSEQYF
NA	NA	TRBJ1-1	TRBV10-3	TGTGCCATCAGTGAGTCGACCGGACTGACGAACACTGAAGCTTTCTTT	CAISESTGLTNTEAFF
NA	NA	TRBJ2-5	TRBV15	TGTGCCACCAGCCAAGGAGAGACCCAGTACTTC	CATSQGETQYF
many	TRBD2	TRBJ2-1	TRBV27	TGTGCCAGCAGTTTATCTTTCACTAGCGGGATCGAGCAGTTCTTC	CASSLSFTSGIEQFF
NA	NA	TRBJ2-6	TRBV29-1	TGCAGCGTTGCCGGACAACATTTCTCTGGGGCCAACGTCCTGACTTTC	CSVAGQHFSGANVLTF
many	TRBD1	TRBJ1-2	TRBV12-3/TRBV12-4	TGTGCCAGCAGTTTAGCGGTCAGGGGGTCCCGCTATGGCTACACCTTC	CASSLAVRGSRYGYTF
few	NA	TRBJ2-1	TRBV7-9	TGTGCCAGCAGCTTAGCGGACAGTTACAACAATGAGCAGTTCTTC	CASSLADSYNNEQFF
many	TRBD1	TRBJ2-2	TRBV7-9	TGTGCCAGCAGCTTAGTTGGTGGACAGGCCAAGGCCGGGGAGCTGTTTTTT	CASSLVGGQAKAGELFF
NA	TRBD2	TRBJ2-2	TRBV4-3	TGCGCCAGCAGCCAAGACCTAGCGGGAGGGCGGTACACCGGGGAGCTGTTTTTT	CASSQDLAGGRYTGELFF
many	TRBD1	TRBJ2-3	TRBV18	TGTGCCAGCTCACCCCGGGACAGGGTGGGAGATACGCAGTATTTT	CASSPRDRVGDTQYF
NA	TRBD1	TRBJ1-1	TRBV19	TGTGCCAGTATTTTGACAGGGGGGGGCACTGAAGCTTTCTTT	CASILTGGGTEAFF
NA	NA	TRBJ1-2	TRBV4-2	TGTGCCAGCAGCCAAGATTGGGGCGGTGGCCACACCTTC	CASSQDWGGGHTF
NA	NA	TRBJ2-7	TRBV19	TGTGCCAGTAGTATAGCGCCGGGCGCGCCCTACGAGCAGTACTTC	CASSIAPGAPYEQYF
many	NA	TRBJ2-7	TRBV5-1	TGCGCCAGCAGCTTGGGCGACGGGACGGGGGAGCAGTACTTC	CASSLGDGTGEQYF
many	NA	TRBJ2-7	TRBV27	TGTGCCAGCAGTTCGAGAGAGGGCTCCTACGAGCAGTACTTC	CASSSREGSYEQYF
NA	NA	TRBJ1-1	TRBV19	TGTGCCAGTAGAGACAGCTTCATGAACACTGAAGCTTTCTTT	CASRDSFMNTEAFF